Below are 26 T cell receptor beta chains sequenced from a single sample in a study of long-term antiretroviral therapy in people with HIV. The assay, immunoSEQ v3.0, was run at survey level. Here immunoSEQ multiplex PCR was the method, and the copy in TCRdb shows in-frame clones only, minus some. The table shows 25,000 to 30,000 clones, with 80% to 85% occurring only once. The sequencing here drew on unsorted PBMCs, taken 0.8 years before starting antiretroviral therapy. The origin of the receptors is a man younger than 35 with HIV.

The chain joins TRBV10-3 to TRBJ1-1; D is unresolved. CDR1 is ENHRY, CDR2 SYGVKD, per germline. The V end lost 0 bases, the J end lost 6 bases, and 8 bases lay between the germline ends. The CDR3 has 13 amino acids. The CDR3 nucleotides are TGTGCCATCAGTGAGTCTCCCACCCCTGAAGCTTTCTTT. As protein: CAISESPTPEAFF.

This chain links TRBV5-4 with TRBJ1-2, with D hard to call. V was trimmed by 2 bases and J by 11 bases, leaving 16 bases between them. The CDR3 consists of 13 residues. Germline V gives CDR1 SGHNT, CDR2 YYREEE (reference sequence). CDR3 in amino acids: CASSFELYSVYTF. As DNA, the CDR3 is TGTGCCAGCAGCTTCGAGCTCTACTCCGTATACACCTTC.

The V gene is TRBV6-5, the J gene TRBJ2-7; 7 bases match TRBD1. The CDR3 consists of 14 residues. The germline gives CDR1 MNHEY, CDR2 SVGAGI. Trimming at V came to 6 bases and at J to 1 base, leaving 6 bases not matched to a gene. This chain's CDR3 is CASSLTGESYEQYF. The CDR3 coding sequence is TGTGCCAGCAGCCTTACAGGGGAATCCTACGAGCAGTACTTC.

This clone is a singleton in its sample. The genes are TRBV19 and TRBJ1-5; a possible D gene is TRBD1 (6 bases). This CDR3 contains 15 residues. The germline V gene has CDR1 LNHDA and CDR2 SQIVND (reference sequence). V lost 7 bases to trimming and J lost 5 bases, with 18 bases between them. CDR3 sequence (DNA): TGTGCCAGTACCTCCACCCGGGACACCTATCAGCCCCAGCATTTT. Its translation: CASTSTRDTYQPQHF.

V usage is TRBV10-2 and J usage is TRBJ2-7; D is unresolved. Trimming pared 5 bases from V and 5 bases from J, leaving 10 bases between. Looked up from germline, CDR1 is WSHSY and CDR2 is SAAADI. This CDR3 region has 12 residues. The CDR3 is CASSLRIHEQYF. The CDR3 DNA sequence: TGCGCCAGCAGTTTAAGGATACACGAGCAGTACTTC.

By share of the sample, this clone is medium-sized (0.01 to 0.1%). The chain is built from TRBV5-1 and TRBJ2-7; 10 bases fit TRBD1. Germline assignment: CDR1 SGHRS and CDR2 YFSETQ. There are 13 residues in the CDR3. The ends lost 4 bases at V and 5 bases at J; junction bases unmatched: 3. This CDR3 is CASSRQGADEQYF. The CDR3 coding sequence is TGCGCCAGCAGCAGACAGGGGGCAGACGAGCAGTACTTC.

This chain connects TRBV27 to TRBJ2-3, with D tentatively TRBD2 (6 bases). V dropped 5 bases and J dropped 1 base, with 13 bases sitting between them. This CDR3 has 15 amino acids. Germline values: CDR1 MNHEY, CDR2 SMNVEV (reference sequence). CDR3 residues: CASSPISGGTDTQYF. For the CDR3, the DNA is TGTGCCAGCAGTCCGATCTCGGGGGGCACAGATACGCAGTATTTT.

The V and J genes are TRBV7-9 and TRBJ1-2; the match to TRBD1 covers 7 bases. Losses at the gene ends were 4 bases for V and 7 bases for J; bases not matched to a gene: 9. The CDR3 is made up of 14 amino acids. The germline V gene encodes CDR1 SEHNR and CDR2 FQNEAQ (reference sequence). The chain's CDR3 is CASSWTLTGPGYTF. The CDR3 DNA reads as TGTGCCAGCAGCTGGACGCTGACAGGGCCTGGCTACACCTTC.

The gene calls are TRBV7-3 and TRBJ2-1; D unresolved. Trimming took off 1 base at V and 8 bases at J, with 15 bases between the two ends. Germline assignment: CDR1 SGHTA and CDR2 FQGTGA. The CDR3 is 15 residues long. The CDR3 sequence is CASSLKDFLRDEQFF. CDR3 nucleotide sequence: TGTGCCAGCAGCTTAAAGGATTTCCTCCGGGATGAGCAGTTCTTC.

The chain has TRBV7-2 and TRBJ2-2, with 13 positions matching TRBD2. V dropped 6 bases and J dropped 6; count of bases not matched to a gene: 7. This CDR3 spans 16 amino acids. Germline CDR1 reads SGHTA; CDR2 reads FQGNSA. DNA of the CDR3: TGTGCCAGCAGTACTAGCGGGAGGGCCGTTTCCGGGGAGCTGTTTTTT. This codes for CASSTSGRAVSGELFF.

This chain uses TRBV7-8 with TRBJ1-2; D not resolved. CDR3 length: 16 amino acids. From germline, CDR1 is SGHVS and CDR2 FQNEAQ. V was cut by 1 base and J by 2 bases, with 14 bases left in between. Written as DNA, the CDR3 is TGTGCCAGCAGCTTAGTAGGCAAGGAGGTCAACTATGGCTACACCTTC. Translated, it gives CASSLVGKEVNYGYTF.

The chain uses TRBV6-4 and TRBJ1-1; 11 nucleotides match TRBD1. The germline gives CDR1 MRHNA, CDR2 SNTAGT. CDR3 length: 13 residues. The J segment lost 5 bases and the V segment lost 6 bases, leaving 2 bases of the junction unmatched. The CDR3, as DNA: TGTGCCAGCAGGGGACAGGGGGGGACTGAAGCTTTCTTT. The encoded protein is CASRGQGGTEAFF.

The chain links TRBV7-9 to TRBJ2-7; TRBD2 agrees at 12 bases. The V gene's germline CDR1 is SEHNR and CDR2 FQNEAQ (reference sequence). The CDR3 loop spans 15 amino acids. V trimming: 1 base; J trimming: 5 bases; junction bases outside the gene matches: 3. This chain's CDR3 is CASSLVTSGRNEQYF. Here the CDR3 DNA reads TGTGCCAGCAGCTTAGTTACTAGCGGGAGGAACGAGCAGTACTTC. Complete variable domain (other parts from reference TRBV7-9 and TRBJ2-7): DTGVSQNPRHKITKRGQNVTFRCDPISEHNRLYWYRQTLGQGPEFLTYFQNEAQLEKSRLLSDRFSAERPKGSFSTLEIQRTEQGDSAMYLCASSLVTSGRNEQYFGPGTRLTVT.

Turning to this clone: One end of the junction varies from germline; a read error may be responsible. The chain recombines TRBV7-7 with TRBJ2-5; D possibly corresponds to TRBD1 (5 bases). Looked up from germline, CDR1 is SSHAT and CDR2 is FNYEAQ (reference sequence). This CDR3 has 13 residues. The CDR3: CASSFDRQGAQYF. CDR3 bases: TGTGCTAGCAGCTTTGATAGACAAGGGGCCCAGTACTTC.

The CDR3, as DNA: TGTGCCAGTAGTGTCGGTGGCGGGACAGGGGGTTGGCAGCCCCAGCATTTT. Residues: CASSVGGGTGGWQPQHF. V gene TRBV19 combines with J gene TRBJ1-5; 11 nucleotides align to TRBD1. Germline assignment: CDR1 LNHDA and CDR2 SQIVND (reference sequence). This CDR3 comprises 17 residues. V trimming: 5 bases; J trimming: 7 bases; junction bases outside the gene matches: 13.

The gene calls are TRBV5-6 and TRBJ2-7; no reliable D call. Germline CDR1 reads SGHDT; CDR2 reads YYEEEE. This CDR3 has 12 amino acids. Deletions cut 2 bases from V and 6 bases from J, with 9 bases between. In DNA form, the CDR3 reads TGTGCCAGCAGCTTTTCGGATCGCGAGCAGTACTTC. It yields the protein CASSFSDREQYF.

A few counts support this clone. This chain links TRBV7-2 with TRBJ2-3; D is undetermined. The CDR3 is 12 residues long. The V and J ends lost 5 bases and 3 bases respectively, with 6 bases between them. Germline V gene lookup returns CDR1 SGHTA and CDR2 FQGNSA. The CDR3 coding sequence is TGTGCCAGCAGCAGACGAACAGATACGCAGTATTTT. Translation: CASSRRTDTQYF.

The chain recombines TRBV7-9 with TRBJ2-5; D may be TRBD2 (6 bases). The CDR3 is 15 residues long. V was cut by 4 bases and J by 5 bases, with 17 bases left in between. CDR1 is SEHNR, CDR2 FQNEAQ, per germline (reference sequence). CDR3 nucleotides: TGTGCCAGCAGCTCCGGAGAAGGTGGGACTGAGACCCAGTACTTC. Translated: CASSSGEGGTETQYF. Combining the CDR3 with reference TRBV7-9 and TRBJ2-5 gives the whole variable domain DTGVSQNPRHKITKRGQNVTFRCDPISEHNRLYWYRQTLGQGPEFLTYFQNEAQLEKSRLLSDRFSAERPKGSFSTLEIQRTEQGDSAMYLCASSSGEGGTETQYFGPGTRLLVL.

The J gene is TRBJ2-5, the V gene TRBV2; 11 bases fit TRBD2. The J segment lost 4 bases and the V segment lost 1 base, leaving 2 bases of the junction unmatched. The CDR3 is made up of 15 amino acids. Looked up from germline, CDR1 is SNHLY and CDR2 is FYNNEI. CDR3 sequence (DNA): TGTGCCAGCAGTGAAGGGCTAGCGGGGGGAGAGACCCAGTACTTC. Translating it yields CASSEGLAGGETQYF.

V gene TRBV4-1 combines with J gene TRBJ2-3, with D tentatively TRBD1 or TRBD2 (6 bases each). V lost 0 bases, J lost 4 bases, and 17 bases lay in between. The CDR3 spans 17 residues. CDR1 and CDR2 from the germline V gene are MGHRA and YSYEKL. CDR3 DNA: TGCGCCAGCAGCCAAGATCCGGGGGCGGGGAGCTCAGATACGCAGTATTTT. It encodes CASSQDPGAGSSDTQYF.

In nucleotides, the CDR3 is TGTGCCAGCAGTGGTGAGGACAGGATCCAAGATACGCAGTATTTT. Its translation is CASSGEDRIQDTQYF. The chain joins TRBV6-5 to TRBJ2-3; TRBD1 matches at 7 bases. The CDR3 runs to 15 residues. Unmatched junction bases numbered 10, after V lost 5 bases and J lost 5 bases. Germline CDR1 is MNHEY and CDR2 is SVGAGI.

On this clone: Other DNA sequences within the sample encode an identical CDR3. The genes are TRBV19 and TRBJ2-7; D uncertain. The CDR3 has 13 residues. Germline V gene data show CDR1 as LNHDA and CDR2 as SQIVND (reference sequence). Trimming took 1 base from V and 5 from J, leaving 9 bases between them. The CDR3 coding sequence is TGTGCCAGTAGTATAGCATTCGGCGACGAGCAGTACTTC. Translation: CASSIAFGDEQYF.

The chain is built from TRBV19 and TRBJ1-5, with TRBD1 as a possible D gene (5 bases). Trimming shortened V by 10 bases and J by 2 bases, and 21 bases separated the two germline ends. The germline gives CDR1 LNHDA, CDR2 SQIVND (reference sequence). The CDR3 has 16 amino acids. The CDR3: CATWRQGHRGNQPQHF. As DNA, the CDR3 is TGTGCCACCTGGCGGCAGGGCCATCGTGGCAATCAGCCCCAGCATTTT.

In its sample, this clone was seen a few times. V is TRBV30 and J is TRBJ2-7; TRBD1 matches 9 bases. With V trimmed by 4 bases and J by 5 bases, 12 bases remained unmatched. The CDR3 contains 15 residues. Germline loops: CDR1 GTSNPN, CDR2 SVGIG (reference sequence). The CDR3 nucleotides read TGTGCCTGGACCCGACCCGGGACAGGGTTCCACGAGCAGTACTTC. Translating it yields CAWTRPGTGFHEQYF.

The chain employs TRBV18 and TRBJ2-2; D gene uncertain. With 0 bases removed from V and 5 bases from J, the gap between germline ends came to 7 bases. Per germline, CDR1 KGHSH and CDR2 LQKENI. This CDR3 contains 14 residues. The CDR3 bases are TGTGCCAGCTCACCACCCGCGAGGACCGGGGAGCTGTTTTTT. It is translated as CASSPPARTGELFF.

The rearrangement links TRBV19 to TRBJ2-7; possibly TRBD2 for D (5 bases). CDR3 length: 14 amino acids. V dropped 3 bases and J dropped 0 bases, with 9 bases sitting between them. CDR1 is LNHDA and CDR2 is SQIVND in the germline V gene (reference sequence). The CDR3 nucleotides are TGTGCCAGTAGTATGGCCAGCGGCTCCTACGAGCAGTACTTC. Its protein product is CASSMASGSYEQYF.